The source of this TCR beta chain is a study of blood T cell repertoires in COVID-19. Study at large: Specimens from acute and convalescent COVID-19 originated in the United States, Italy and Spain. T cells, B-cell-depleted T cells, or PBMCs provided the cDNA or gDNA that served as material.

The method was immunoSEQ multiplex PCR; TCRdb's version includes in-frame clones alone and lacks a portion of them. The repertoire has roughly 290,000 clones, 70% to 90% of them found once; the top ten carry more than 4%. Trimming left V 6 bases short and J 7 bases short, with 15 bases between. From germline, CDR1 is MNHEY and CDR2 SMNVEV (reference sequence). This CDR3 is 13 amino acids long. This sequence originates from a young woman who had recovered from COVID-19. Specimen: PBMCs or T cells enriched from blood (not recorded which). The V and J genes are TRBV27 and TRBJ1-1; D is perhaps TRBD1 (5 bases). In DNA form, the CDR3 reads TGTGCCAGCAGAGACGGGGGGTTTGGTGAAGCTTTCTTT. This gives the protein CASRDGGFGEAFF.